This entry lists 29 T cell receptor beta chains sequenced from one sample in a study of cytomegalovirus exposure and HLA in healthy donors. The table came from immunoSEQ multiplex PCR; TCRdb's copy has only in-frame clones and leaves some out. The table records 150,000 or so clones, 89% of them present only once. The sample comprised PBMCs. The source of these receptors is a woman aged 18-29 years in good health and CMV-seronegative.

The genes are TRBV5-8 and TRBJ1-2; the match to TRBD1 covers 7 bases. V lost 4 bases, J lost 4 bases, and 10 bases stayed unmatched. The CDR3 spans 15 residues. The germline CDR1 and CDR2 sequences are SGHTS and YDEGEE. CDR3 sequence: CASSLGTDQGYGYTF. DNA for the CDR3: TGTGCCAGCAGCCTCGGGACAGACCAAGGCTATGGCTACACCTTC.

The chain employs TRBV11-2 and TRBJ1-5; TRBD1 is a possible D gene (6 bases). The CDR3 runs to 15 residues. CDR1 is SGHAT, CDR2 FQNNGV, per germline. Deletions cut 5 bases from V and 1 base from J, with 12 bases between. The CDR3, as DNA: TGTGCCAGCAGCACACAGGGCGGGAGCAATCAGCCCCAGCATTTT. Translated: CASSTQGGSNQPQHF.

This chain connects TRBV6-5 to TRBJ1-4, with D tentatively TRBD1 (6 bases). CDR1 and CDR2 (germline): MNHEY, SVGAGI. CDR3 length: 11 amino acids. Trimming took 6 bases from V and 10 from J, leaving 9 bases between them. The CDR3 spells CASRGGGKLFF. The CDR3 DNA follows: TGTGCCAGCAGAGGGGGGGGAAAACTGTTTTTT.

The J gene is TRBJ2-5, the V gene TRBV5-6, with a tentative D call TRBD2 (5 bases). From germline, CDR1 is SGHDT and CDR2 YYEEEE. The CDR3 covers 13 residues. V was pared by 5 bases and J by 5 bases, with 13 bases between. CDR3 DNA: TGTGCCAGCAGTCAAGGGAGACGGGAGACCCAGTACTTC. Its protein is CASSQGRRETQYF.

This chain connects TRBV5-8 to TRBJ2-2; a possible D gene is TRBD1 (6 bases). Germline V gives CDR1 SGHTS, CDR2 YDEGEE. The V gene lost 4 bases and the J gene lost 7 bases, with 32 bases spanning the gap. CDR3 length: 20 residues. The CDR3 region is CASSQTGVWVTHYRSGELFF. The CDR3 DNA reads TGTGCCAGCAGCCAGACAGGAGTTTGGGTCACACACTACAGGAGCGGGGAGCTGTTTTTT.

The V call is TRBV9, the J call TRBJ2-5; 7 bases align to TRBD2. This CDR3 has 17 residues. CDR1 SGDLS and CDR2 YYNGEE come from the germline V gene. V lost 2 bases, J lost 0 bases, and 10 bases stayed unmatched. CDR3 in DNA: TGTGCCAGCAGCGTTGGGCTCCTAGCGGCGTACCAAGAGACCCAGTACTTC. It translates to CASSVGLLAAYQETQYF.

The chain recombines TRBV19 with TRBJ1-4; TRBD1 matches 7 bases. The CDR3 contains 16 residues. Germline V CDR1 and CDR2: LNHDA, SQIVND (reference sequence). V gave up 6 bases and J gave up 5 bases; unmatched junction bases: 12. DNA of the CDR3: TGTGCCAGTAGCAGAACCCCACAGGGGTCAAATGAAAAACTGTTTTTT. Residues: CASSRTPQGSNEKLFF.

This clone has just one count. The genes are TRBV5-1 and TRBJ2-1; D gene ambiguous. The CDR3 runs 15 residues. Germline V gene sequence: CDR1 SGHRS, CDR2 YFSETQ. V shed 5 bases and J shed 7 bases, with 19 bases lying between them. CDR3: CASRTGASSQNEQFF. DNA for the CDR3: TGCGCCAGCAGAACCGGAGCCTCATCACAAAATGAGCAGTTCTTC.

The chain uses TRBV5-6 and TRBJ2-3, with 8 bases lining up with TRBD1. J lost 1 base, V lost 2 bases, and 9 bases had no gene match. The CDR3 has 17 residues. Germline V gene lookup returns CDR1 SGHDT and CDR2 YYEEEE. CDR3 loop: CASSLRLTGVGTDTQYF. CDR3 bases: TGTGCCAGCAGCTTACGATTGACAGGGGTCGGCACAGATACGCAGTATTTT.

For this clone: A read error is likely, as this CDR3 ends without the conserved phenylalanine or tryptophan. No DNA is shown, since the ends of the CDR3 on it are uncertain; the CDR3 is the one TCRdb lists. J is TRBJ1-2 and V is TRBV2; the D segment call TRBD1 is taken from the table without a DNA check. Per germline, CDR1 SNHLY and CDR2 FYNNEI. A total of 12 residues make up the CDR3, ends included. The CDR3 is CASWTPGTANTL.

The chain employs TRBV4-1 and TRBJ2-5, with 12 bases lining up with TRBD2. With 0 bases clipped from V and 6 bases from J, the junction kept 8 bases outside the gene matches. Looked up from germline, CDR1 is MGHRA and CDR2 is YSYEKL. The CDR3 extends over 17 amino acids. CDR3 region: CASSQDSTSGGYKTQYF. The CDR3 bases are TGCGCCAGCAGCCAAGATAGCACTAGCGGGGGGTATAAGACCCAGTACTTC.

The genes are TRBV2 and TRBJ1-1; 7 nucleotides agree with TRBD1. CDR3 length: 15 amino acids. In germline, CDR1 is SNHLY, CDR2 FYNNEI. The J segment lost 0 bases and the V segment lost 6 bases, leaving 7 bases of the junction unmatched. The CDR3 here is CASRDRADLNTEAFF. The CDR3 bases are TGTGCCAGCAGAGACAGGGCCGACTTGAACACTGAAGCTTTCTTT.

This clone has only one observation. The chain couples TRBV9 to TRBJ1-4; 9 bases agree with TRBD1. In germline, CDR1 is SGDLS, CDR2 YYNGEE. V lost 0 bases, J lost 6 bases, and 9 bases stayed unmatched. The CDR3 length is 17 residues. CDR3 nucleotides: TGTGCCAGCAGCGTAGCTTCCAAAGGGACAGGGTATGAAAAACTGTTTTTT. This codes for CASSVASKGTGYEKLFF.

The gene calls are TRBV27 and TRBJ2-7, with a possible D match to TRBD2 (5 bases). Per the germline V gene, CDR1 is MNHEY and CDR2 is SMNVEV (reference sequence). Deletions cut 8 bases from V and 2 bases from J, with 13 bases between. The length of the CDR3 is 13 residues. The CDR3 coding sequence is TGTGCCAGCGCGGTGGACTGGGCCTACGAGCAGTACTTC. Its protein product is CASAVDWAYEQYF.

The chain's CDR3 is CASSSAGVPYEQYF. The DNA of the CDR3 is TGTGCCAGCAGCTCCGCGGGTGTCCCCTACGAGCAGTACTTC. This sequence joins TRBV11-2 and TRBJ2-7; D is perhaps TRBD2 (5 bases). V dropped 4 bases and J dropped 2 bases, with 12 bases sitting between them. The CDR3 loop spans 14 amino acids. The germline V gene has CDR1 SGHAT and CDR2 FQNNGV.

This chain uses TRBV19 with TRBJ1-1; 10 bases match TRBD1. The CDR3 is 15 amino acids. Germline lookup yields CDR1 LNHDA and CDR2 SQIVND (reference sequence). V gave up 4 bases and J gave up 2 bases; unmatched junction bases: 4. CDR3 nucleotide sequence: TGTGCCAGTAGTAGGGGACAGGGGTTAAACACTGAAGCTTTCTTT. Translating gives CASSRGQGLNTEAFF.

This chain links TRBV19 with TRBJ1-5; 7 bases are a match to TRBD1. J was trimmed by 6 bases and V by 9 bases; bases with no gene match: 14. CDR1 is LNHDA, CDR2 SQIVND, per germline (reference sequence). The length of the CDR3 is 15 residues. The DNA of the CDR3 is TGTGCCAGCAACCCTCCAGGGGGGCTGGTTCAGCCCCAGCATTTT. This codes for CASNPPGGLVQPQHF.

The genes are TRBV6-1 and TRBJ2-7, with D possibly TRBD1 on 6 matching bases. Trimming took off 3 bases at V and 6 bases at J, with 21 bases between the two ends. CDR3 length: 16 residues. The germline V gene has CDR1 MNHNS and CDR2 SASEGT. The CDR3 region has the DNA TGTGCCAGCAGTGATTTAGGACAGACTTCTGTTGGCGAGCAGTACTTC. This codes for CASSDLGQTSVGEQYF.

CDR3: CASSRGAGADTQYF. The CDR3 DNA reads TGCGCCAGCAGTCGGGGGGCAGGGGCAGATACGCAGTATTTT. The chain employs TRBV10-1 and TRBJ2-3; D perhaps matches TRBD2 (7 bases). Germline V gene data show CDR1 as WNHNN and CDR2 as SYGVQD (reference sequence). Trimming removed 5 bases at V and 4 bases at J, with 13 bases between. The CDR3 extends over 14 amino acids.

The gene calls are TRBV7-9 and TRBJ1-5; no reliable D call. V lost 5 bases, J lost 0 bases, and 17 bases lay in between. The CDR3 has 17 amino acids. CDR1 is SEHNR and CDR2 is FQNEAQ in the germline V gene (reference sequence). The CDR3 DNA reads TGTGCCAGCAGCCACCGAGCTAGAGACTATAGCAATCAGCCCCAGCATTTT. This sequence encodes CASSHRARDYSNQPQHF.

The V gene is TRBV9, the J gene TRBJ2-1, with 8 bases aligning to TRBD1. The CDR3 loop spans 16 amino acids. Germline trimming cut 3 bases from V and 8 bases from J; bases unmatched to any gene: 13. Germline CDR1 and CDR2: SGDLS and YYNGEE. The CDR3 spells CASSGKRTGFGDEQFF. The CDR3 nucleotides read TGTGCCAGCAGCGGAAAAAGGACAGGGTTTGGTGATGAGCAGTTCTTC.

The rearrangement uses TRBV19 and TRBJ1-1; perhaps TRBD1 as D (5 bases). V was pared by 8 bases and J by 6 bases, with 19 bases between. The CDR3 is made up of 14 amino acids. CDR1 and CDR2 from the germline V gene are LNHDA and SQIVND (reference sequence). The CDR3 protein is CASQPLGGTAEAFF. The CDR3, as DNA: TGTGCCAGTCAGCCGCTGGGGGGGACGGCTGAAGCTTTCTTT. Looking up the rest from reference TRBV19 and TRBJ1-1 gives the full variable domain: DGGITQSPKYLFRKEGQNVTLSCEQNLNHDAMYWYRQDPGQGLRLIYYSQIVNDFQKGDIAEGYSVSREKKESFPLTVTSAQKNPTAFYLCASQPLGGTAEAFFGQGTRLTVV.

The chain has TRBV29-1 and TRBJ2-5; D is unresolved. This CDR3 has 12 residues. Germline assignment: CDR1 SQVTM and CDR2 ANQGSEA. Trimming removed 7 bases at V and 0 bases at J, with 9 bases between. The CDR3 region has the DNA TGCAGCGCCTCTTTGTACCAAGAGACCCAGTACTTC. Amino acid sequence: CSASLYQETQYF.

This clone was seen only a few times. CDR3 in amino acids: CASSEGLAYEQYF. The CDR3 DNA reads as TGTGCCAGCAGTGAAGGGCTAGCGTACGAGCAGTACTTC. V is TRBV6-1 and J is TRBJ2-7, with D possibly matching TRBD2 (6 bases). Germline values: CDR1 MNHNS, CDR2 SASEGT. The CDR3 has 13 residues. V lost 1 base to trimming and J lost 4 bases, with 8 bases between them.

The chain combines TRBV5-6 with TRBJ1-5; no clear D gene. The V gene lost 4 bases and the J gene lost 7 bases, with 15 bases spanning the gap. Germline CDR1 SGHDT, CDR2 YYEEEE. The CDR3 consists of 14 residues. The CDR3, as DNA: TGTGCCAGCAGCCTCGATCGGGGAGACCAGCCCCAGCATTTT. As protein: CASSLDRGDQPQHF.

The gene calls are TRBV10-3 and TRBJ2-3; TRBD1 matches at 9 bases. The CDR3 totals 16 residues. Looked up from germline, CDR1 is ENHRY and CDR2 is SYGVKD. V was pared by 0 bases and J by 1 base, with 2 bases of the junction left unmatched. This chain's CDR3 is CAISESRTGGTDTQYF. CDR3 bases: TGTGCCATCAGTGAGTCTAGGACAGGGGGCACAGATACGCAGTATTTT.

The chain recombines TRBV19 with TRBJ1-1; no clear D gene. The ends were cut back, 5 bases at V and 1 base at J, with 14 bases in the middle. The CDR3 covers 15 residues. CDR1 is LNHDA, CDR2 SQIVND, per germline (reference sequence). CDR3 bases: TGTGCCAGTAGTTCCCCACTGCGAGCGAACACTGAAGCTTTCTTT. Amino acid sequence: CASSSPLRANTEAFF.

The rearrangement joins TRBV18 to TRBJ2-3; TRBD2 matches 10 bases. Trimming took 3 bases from V and 14 from J; bases not matched to a gene: 8. The CDR3 is 13 residues long. CDR1 is KGHSH and CDR2 is LQKENI in the germline V gene. In nucleotides, the CDR3 is TGTGCCAGCTCACCCCTAGCGGGGGACGACGGGTATTTT. Translating it yields CASSPLAGDDGYF.

This chain uses TRBV9 with TRBJ2-7; the match to TRBD1 covers 10 bases. CDR1 and CDR2 (germline): SGDLS, YYNGEE. This CDR3 region has 15 residues. Trimming at V came to 3 bases and at J to 3 bases, leaving 6 bases not matched to a gene. The CDR3 spells CASSGGTGVYYEQYF. CDR3 DNA: TGTGCCAGCAGCGGGGGGACAGGGGTCTACTACGAGCAGTACTTC.